The rows below give T cell receptor beta chains drawn from one sample of a study of blood T cell repertoires in COVID-19. Sequencing was performed with immunoSEQ multiplex PCR; in TCRdb, only in-frame clones are kept and a portion is missing. Of around 39,000 clones in the sample, 86% were seen once. The sample comprised peripheral blood. The receptors originated from a man in his 60s with active COVID-19. Both conserved end residues are part of each CDR3. The D gene is left open where the match is weak. Expanded clones are given a class, and other clones once, few, many or no size at all.

TRBD1,TRBV5-4,TRBJ1-2,.,TGTGCCAGCAGCTTGGGTGACAGGGGCGGTGGCTACACCTTC,CASSLGDRGGGYTF
TRBD2,TRBV7-8,TRBJ2-7,.,TGTGCCAGCAGCACTAGCGGGAGCTCCTACGAGCAGTACTTC,CASSTSGSSYEQYF
.,TRBV28,TRBJ2-7,.,TGTGCCAGCAGTTCCCATGGGGGCAGGAAGTCCTACGAGCAGTACTTC,CASSSHGGRKSYEQYF
.,TRBV7-2,TRBJ1-1,.,TGTGCCAGCAGCTTAGTGGACAACTCGAGGGCTTTCTTT,CASSLVDNSRAFF
.,TRBV25-1,TRBJ2-2,few,TGTGCCAGCAGTGCCCAAGGGGGGGATGGAACCGGGGAGCTGTTTTTT,CASSAQGGDGTGELFF
.,TRBV19,TRBJ1-5,.,TGTGCCAGTATGCGGGGAGAAAATAGCAATCAGCCCCAGCATTTT,CASMRGENSNQPQHF
.,TRBV3-1/TRBV3-2,TRBJ1-2,.,TGTGCCAGCAGCCAAGAGGTGCCGGGAGAGGGCTACACCTTC,CASSQEVPGEGYTF
TRBD1,TRBV5-4,TRBJ1-6,.,TGTGCCAGCAGCGTCGGTGGGACAGATAATTCACCCCTCCACTTT,CASSVGGTDNSPLHF
.,TRBV6-6,TRBJ2-1,.,TGTGCCAGCAGCCTCTTGAAGGGGGAGGGCAACAATGAGCAGTTCTTC,CASSLLKGEGNNEQFF
.,TRBV4-1,TRBJ2-7,once,TGCGCCAGCAGCCAACAATTTGGGACATCCAACTCCTACGAGCAGTACTTC,CASSQQFGTSNSYEQYF
TRBD1,TRBV6-5,TRBJ1-2,few,TGTGCCAGCCGATCGGGGACAGGGGGCAGCTATGGCTACACCTTC,CASRSGTGGSYGYTF
.,TRBV18,TRBJ1-1,.,TGTGCCAGCTCACCAGTTGACAGGCCGAGAAACACTGAAGCTTTCTTT,CASSPVDRPRNTEAFF
.,TRBV12-3/TRBV12-4,TRBJ1-2,.,TGTGCCAGCAGCCTCGGGACACATTCTGGCTACACCTTC,CASSLGTHSGYTF
.,TRBV4-1,TRBJ2-3,few,TGCGCCAGCAGCCCTCCTCGGGCGGAGGTGGATACGCAGTATTTT,CASSPPRAEVDTQYF
.,TRBV19,TRBJ2-3,.,TGTGCCAGTAGCGAACAGGGCCCGGATACGCAGTATTTT,CASSEQGPDTQYF
TRBD1,TRBV18,TRBJ2-1,.,TGTGCCAGCTCAGCACCCGGGACAGTCTCTTCCTACAATGAGCAGTTCTTC,CASSAPGTVSSYNEQFF